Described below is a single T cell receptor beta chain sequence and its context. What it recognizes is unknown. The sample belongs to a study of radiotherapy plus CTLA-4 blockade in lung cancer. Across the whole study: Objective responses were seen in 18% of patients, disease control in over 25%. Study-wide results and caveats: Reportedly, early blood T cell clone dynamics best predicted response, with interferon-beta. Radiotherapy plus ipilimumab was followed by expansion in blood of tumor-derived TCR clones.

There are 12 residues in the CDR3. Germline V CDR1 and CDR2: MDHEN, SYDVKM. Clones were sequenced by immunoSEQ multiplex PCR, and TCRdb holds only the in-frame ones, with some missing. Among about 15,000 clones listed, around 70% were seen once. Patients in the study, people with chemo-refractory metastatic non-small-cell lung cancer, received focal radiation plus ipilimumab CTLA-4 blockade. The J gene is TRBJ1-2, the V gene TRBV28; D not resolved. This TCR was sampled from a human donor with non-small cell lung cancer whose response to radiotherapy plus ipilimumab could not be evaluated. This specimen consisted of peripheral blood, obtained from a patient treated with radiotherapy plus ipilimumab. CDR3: CVSNSLEEGYTF. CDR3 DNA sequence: TGTGTCAGTAATTCTCTTGAGGAGGGCTACACCTTC.